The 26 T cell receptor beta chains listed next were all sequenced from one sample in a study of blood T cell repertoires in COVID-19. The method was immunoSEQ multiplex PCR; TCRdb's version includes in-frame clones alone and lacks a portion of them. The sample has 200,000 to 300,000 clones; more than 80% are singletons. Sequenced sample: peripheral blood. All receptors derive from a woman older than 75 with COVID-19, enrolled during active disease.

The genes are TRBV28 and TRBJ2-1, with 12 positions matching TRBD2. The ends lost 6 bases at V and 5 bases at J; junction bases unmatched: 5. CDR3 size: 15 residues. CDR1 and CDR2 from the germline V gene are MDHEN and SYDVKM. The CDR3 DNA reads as TGTGCCAGCAGCCCCGGGACTAGCGGGCACAATGAGCAGTTCTTC. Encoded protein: CASSPGTSGHNEQFF.

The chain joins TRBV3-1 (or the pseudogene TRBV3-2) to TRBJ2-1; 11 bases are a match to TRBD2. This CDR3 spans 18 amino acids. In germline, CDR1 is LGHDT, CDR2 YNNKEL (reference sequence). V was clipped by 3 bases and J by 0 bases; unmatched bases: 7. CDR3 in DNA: TGTGCCAGCAGCCAGGGACTAGCGGTGACGAGCTCCTACAATGAGCAGTTCTTC. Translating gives CASSQGLAVTSSYNEQFF.

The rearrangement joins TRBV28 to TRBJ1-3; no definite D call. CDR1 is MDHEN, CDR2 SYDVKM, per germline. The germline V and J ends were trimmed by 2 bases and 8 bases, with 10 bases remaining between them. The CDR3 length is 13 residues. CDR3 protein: CASSLPEVHTIYF. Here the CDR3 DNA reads TGTGCCAGCAGTTTACCAGAAGTACACACCATATATTTT.

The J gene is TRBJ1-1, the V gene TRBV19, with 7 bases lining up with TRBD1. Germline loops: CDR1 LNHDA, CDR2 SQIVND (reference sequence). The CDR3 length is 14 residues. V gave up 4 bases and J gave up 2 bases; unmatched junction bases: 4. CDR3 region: CASSTTGTNTEAFF. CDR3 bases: TGTGCCAGTAGTACGACAGGGACTAACACTGAAGCTTTCTTT.

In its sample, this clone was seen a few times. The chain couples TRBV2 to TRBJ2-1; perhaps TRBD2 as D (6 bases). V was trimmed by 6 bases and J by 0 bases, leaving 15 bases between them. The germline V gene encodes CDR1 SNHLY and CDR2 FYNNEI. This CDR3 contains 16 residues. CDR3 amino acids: CASSGGGLRSYNEQFF. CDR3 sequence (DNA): TGTGCCAGCAGCGGGGGAGGACTCCGCTCCTACAATGAGCAGTTCTTC.

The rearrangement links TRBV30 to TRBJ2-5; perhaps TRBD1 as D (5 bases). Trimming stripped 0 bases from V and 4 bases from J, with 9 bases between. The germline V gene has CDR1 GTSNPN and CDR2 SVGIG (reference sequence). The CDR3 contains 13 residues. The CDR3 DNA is TGTGCCTGGAGTGTACAGGTATCAGAGACCCAGTACTTC. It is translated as CAWSVQVSETQYF.

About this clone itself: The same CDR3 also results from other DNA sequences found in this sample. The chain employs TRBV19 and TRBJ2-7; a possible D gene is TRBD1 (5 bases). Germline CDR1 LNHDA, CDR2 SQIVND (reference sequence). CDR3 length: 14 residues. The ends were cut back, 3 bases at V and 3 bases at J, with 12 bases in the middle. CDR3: CASSIRGGVYEQYF. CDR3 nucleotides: TGTGCCAGTAGTATTAGGGGTGGGGTCTACGAGCAGTACTTC.

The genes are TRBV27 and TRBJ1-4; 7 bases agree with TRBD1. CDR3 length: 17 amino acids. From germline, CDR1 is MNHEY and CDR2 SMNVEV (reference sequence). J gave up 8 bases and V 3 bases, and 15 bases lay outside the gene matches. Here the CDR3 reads CASSFARGTLGLEKLFF. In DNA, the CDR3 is TGTGCCAGCAGTTTCGCCAGGGGGACCTTGGGTTTGGAAAAACTGTTTTTT.

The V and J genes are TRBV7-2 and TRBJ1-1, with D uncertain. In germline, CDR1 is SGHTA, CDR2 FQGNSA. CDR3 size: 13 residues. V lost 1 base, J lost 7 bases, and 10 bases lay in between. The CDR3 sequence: CASSLDPGVEAFF. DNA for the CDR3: TGTGCCAGCAGCTTAGATCCCGGGGTTGAAGCTTTCTTT.

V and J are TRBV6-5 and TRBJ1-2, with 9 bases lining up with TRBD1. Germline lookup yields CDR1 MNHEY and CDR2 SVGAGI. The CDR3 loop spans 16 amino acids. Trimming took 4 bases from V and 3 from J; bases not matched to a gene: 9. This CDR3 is CASSLNRDRAYYGYTF. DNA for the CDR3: TGTGCCAGCAGTTTGAACCGGGACAGGGCATACTATGGCTACACCTTC.

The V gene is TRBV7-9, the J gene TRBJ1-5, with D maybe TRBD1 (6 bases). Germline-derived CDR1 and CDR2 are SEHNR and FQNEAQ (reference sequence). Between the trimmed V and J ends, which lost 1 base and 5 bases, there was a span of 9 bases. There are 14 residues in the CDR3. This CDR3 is CASSLGAGDQPQHF. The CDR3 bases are TGTGCCAGCAGCTTAGGGGCAGGGGATCAGCCCCAGCATTTT.

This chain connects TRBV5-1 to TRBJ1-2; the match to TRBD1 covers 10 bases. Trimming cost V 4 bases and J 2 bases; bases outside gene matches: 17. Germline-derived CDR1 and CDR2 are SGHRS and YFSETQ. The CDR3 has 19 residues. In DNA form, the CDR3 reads TGCGCCAGCAGCCCAACGGGACAGGGGATACCCCCCCTAAACTATGGCTACACCTTC. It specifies CASSPTGQGIPPLNYGYTF.

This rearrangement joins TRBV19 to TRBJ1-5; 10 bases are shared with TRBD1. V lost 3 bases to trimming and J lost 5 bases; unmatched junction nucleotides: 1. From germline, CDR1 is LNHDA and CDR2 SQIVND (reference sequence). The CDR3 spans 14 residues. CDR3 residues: CASSMGQGYQPQHF. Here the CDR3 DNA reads TGTGCCAGTAGTATGGGACAGGGGTATCAGCCCCAGCATTTT.

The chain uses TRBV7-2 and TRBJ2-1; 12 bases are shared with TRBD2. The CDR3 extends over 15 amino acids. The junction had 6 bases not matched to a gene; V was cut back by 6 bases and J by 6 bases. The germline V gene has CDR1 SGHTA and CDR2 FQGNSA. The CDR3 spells CASSPLAGGRNEQFF. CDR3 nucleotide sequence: TGTGCCAGCAGTCCTCTAGCGGGGGGGCGCAATGAGCAGTTCTTC. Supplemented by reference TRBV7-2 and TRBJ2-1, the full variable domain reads GAGVSQSPSNKVTEKGKDVELRCDPISGHTALYWYRQSLGQGLEFLIYFQGNSAPDKSGLPSDRFSAERTGGSVSTLTIQRTQQEDSAVYLCASSPLAGGRNEQFFGPGTRLTVL.

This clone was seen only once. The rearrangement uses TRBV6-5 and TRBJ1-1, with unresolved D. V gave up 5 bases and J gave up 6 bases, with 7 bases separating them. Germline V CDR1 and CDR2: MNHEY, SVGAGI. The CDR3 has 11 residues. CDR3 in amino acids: CASSRHSEAFF. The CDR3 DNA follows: TGTGCCAGCAGTAGACATTCTGAAGCTTTCTTT.

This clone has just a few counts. The CDR3 loop is CATGAGQIKNIQYF. The CDR3 nucleotides are TGTGCCACCGGTGCGGGACAGATCAAAAACATTCAGTACTTC. This chain uses TRBV28 with TRBJ2-4; maybe TRBD1 (7 bases). CDR1 and CDR2 from the germline V gene are MDHEN and SYDVKM. The CDR3 runs to 14 residues. V was clipped by 10 bases and J by 3 bases, with 16 bases between them.

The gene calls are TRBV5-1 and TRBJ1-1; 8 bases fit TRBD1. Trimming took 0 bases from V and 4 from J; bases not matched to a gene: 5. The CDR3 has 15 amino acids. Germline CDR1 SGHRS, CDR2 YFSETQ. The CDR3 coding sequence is TGCGCCAGCAGCTTGGTTTCAGGGGGCAGCACTGAAGCTTTCTTT. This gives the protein CASSLVSGGSTEAFF.

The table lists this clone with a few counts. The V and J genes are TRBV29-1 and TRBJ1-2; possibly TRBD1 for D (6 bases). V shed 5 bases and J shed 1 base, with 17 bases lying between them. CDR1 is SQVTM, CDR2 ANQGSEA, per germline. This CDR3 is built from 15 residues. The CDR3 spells CSVPGTSVFNYGYTF. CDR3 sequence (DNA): TGCAGCGTTCCCGGGACATCCGTTTTTAACTATGGCTACACCTTC.

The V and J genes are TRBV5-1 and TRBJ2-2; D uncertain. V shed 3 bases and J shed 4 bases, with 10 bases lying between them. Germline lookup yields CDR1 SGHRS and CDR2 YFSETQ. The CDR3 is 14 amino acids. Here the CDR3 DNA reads TGCGCCAGCAGCTCCGGGTCATTCACCGGGGAGCTGTTTTTT. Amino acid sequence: CASSSGSFTGELFF.

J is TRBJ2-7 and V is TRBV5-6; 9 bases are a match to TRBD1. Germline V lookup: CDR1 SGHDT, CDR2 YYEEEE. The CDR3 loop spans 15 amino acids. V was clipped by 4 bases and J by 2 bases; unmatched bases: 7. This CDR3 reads CASSPIGQGTYEQYF. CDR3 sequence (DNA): TGTGCCAGCAGCCCGATCGGACAGGGGACCTACGAGCAGTACTTC.

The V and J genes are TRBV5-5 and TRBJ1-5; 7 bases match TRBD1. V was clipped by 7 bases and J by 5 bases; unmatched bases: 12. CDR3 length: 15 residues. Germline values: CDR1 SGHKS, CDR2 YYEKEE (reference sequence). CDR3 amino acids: CASSLGGRGDQPQHF. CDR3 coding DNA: TGTGCCAGCTCCCTAGGGGGCAGGGGAGATCAGCCCCAGCATTTT. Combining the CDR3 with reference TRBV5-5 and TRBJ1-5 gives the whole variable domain DAGVTQSPTHLIKTRGQQVTLRCSPISGHKSVSWYQQVLGQGPQFIFQYYEKEERGRGNFPDRFSARQFPNYSSELNVNALLLGDSALYLCASSLGGRGDQPQHFGDGTRLSIL.

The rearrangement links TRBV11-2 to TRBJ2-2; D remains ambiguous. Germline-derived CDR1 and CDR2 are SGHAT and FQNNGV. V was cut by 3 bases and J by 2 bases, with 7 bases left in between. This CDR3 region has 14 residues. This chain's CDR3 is CASSFLVNTGELFF. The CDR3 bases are TGTGCCAGCAGCTTCCTTGTAAACACCGGGGAGCTGTTTTTT.

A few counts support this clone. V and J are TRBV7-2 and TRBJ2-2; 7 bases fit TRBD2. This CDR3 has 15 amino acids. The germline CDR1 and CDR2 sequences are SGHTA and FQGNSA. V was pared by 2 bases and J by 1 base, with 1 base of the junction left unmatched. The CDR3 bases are TGTGCCAGCAGCTTAATAGCGGGGAACACCGGGGAGCTGTTTTTT. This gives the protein CASSLIAGNTGELFF.

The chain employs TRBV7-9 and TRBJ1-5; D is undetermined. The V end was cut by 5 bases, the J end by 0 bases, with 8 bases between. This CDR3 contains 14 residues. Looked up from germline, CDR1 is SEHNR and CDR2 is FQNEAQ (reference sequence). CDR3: CASSQFNSNQPQHF. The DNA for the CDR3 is TGTGCCAGCAGCCAATTCAATAGCAATCAGCCCCAGCATTTT.

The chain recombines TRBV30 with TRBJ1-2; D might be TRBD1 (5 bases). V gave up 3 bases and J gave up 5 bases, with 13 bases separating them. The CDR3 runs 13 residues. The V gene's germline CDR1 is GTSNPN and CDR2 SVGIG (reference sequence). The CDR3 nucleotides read TGTGCCTGGAGCCCGGGGGGGTCGTATGGCTACACCTTC. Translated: CAWSPGGSYGYTF.

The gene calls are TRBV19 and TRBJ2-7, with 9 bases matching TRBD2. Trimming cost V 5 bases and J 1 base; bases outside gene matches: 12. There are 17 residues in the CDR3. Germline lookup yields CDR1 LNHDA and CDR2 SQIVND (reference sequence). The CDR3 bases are TGTGCCAGTAGTTCCTTAGCGGGAGCCTTCGGTTCCTACGAGCAGTACTTC. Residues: CASSSLAGAFGSYEQYF.